Following are 21 T cell receptor beta chains from one sample sequenced in a study of human T cells and chemical hapten exposure. Indicated time point: patch test 1, 2 weeks after DPC sensitization. Treatment defined: therapeutic diphenylcyclopropenone sensitization with weekly scalp DPC. TCRdb reanalysed the RACE reads using MiXCR and keeps one entry per CDR3 protein. In the table there are approximately 100,000 distinct CDR3 sequences, about 10% of which are singletons. This material consisted of whole blood, taken in connection with sensitization to the hapten diphenylcyclopropenone (DPC). The receptors come from a woman between 35 and 50 years old with alopecia areata. Some clones in this sample may be carry-over from other donors' samples.

The J gene is TRBJ1-6, the V gene TRBV7-2; D is undetermined. Germline V CDR1 and CDR2: SGHTA, FQGNSA. The CDR3 sequence is 16 residues long. Trimming removed 4 bases at V and 4 bases at J, with 14 bases between. CDR3 residues: CASSSQGGEYNSPLHF. The CDR3 DNA reads TGTGCCAGCAGCTCCCAAGGTGGGGAGTATAATTCACCCCTCCACTTT.

The chain links TRBV30 to TRBJ2-2, with 8 bases matching TRBD2. The CDR3 totals 14 residues. CDR1 is GTSNPN and CDR2 is SVGIG in the germline V gene (reference sequence). Trimming took 3 bases from V and 5 from J; bases not matched to a gene: 5. CDR3 coding DNA: TGTGCCTGGAGGGGACCGGGGGGGACCGGGGAGCTGTTTTTT. This gives the protein CAWRGPGGTGELFF.

In its sample, this clonotype was seen many times. This chain uses TRBV5-1 with TRBJ1-1; D gene unclear. There are 14 residues in the CDR3. V lost 4 bases, J lost 1 base, and 11 bases lay in between. Looked up from germline, CDR1 is SGHRS and CDR2 is YFSETQ. CDR3 coding DNA: TGCGCCAGCAGCCCCGACCCAGGGAACACTGAAGCTTTCTTT. This translates into CASSPDPGNTEAFF.

This chain connects TRBV12-3 or TRBV12-4 to TRBJ2-7; D is perhaps TRBD1 or TRBD2 (5 bases each). The CDR3 totals 15 residues. V dropped 5 bases and J dropped 0 bases, with 14 bases sitting between them. The CDR3 here is CASSRAGSNSYEQYF. The CDR3 nucleotides are TGTGCCAGCAGTCGCGCAGGGAGTAACTCCTACGAGCAGTACTTC.

The chain recombines TRBV5-1 with TRBJ2-3, with 7 bases identical to TRBD1. J gave up 7 bases and V 4 bases, and 15 bases lay outside the gene matches. Germline V gives CDR1 SGHRS, CDR2 YFSETQ. The CDR3 contains 16 residues. CDR3 DNA: TGCGCCAGCAGCCGGAGGAGAGCGCACAGGGGAAATACGCAGTATTTT. Protein product: CASSRRRAHRGNTQYF.

This sequence joins TRBV12-3 or TRBV12-4 and TRBJ2-7; TRBD1 aligns across 7 bases. Germline trimming cut 1 base from V and 0 bases from J; bases unmatched to any gene: 6. CDR3 length: 16 amino acids. CDR3 nucleotide sequence: TGTGCCAGCAGTTTAGGGGGACAGCAGAGCTCCTACGAGCAGTACTTC. Protein product: CASSLGGQQSSYEQYF.

The rearrangement joins TRBV10-3 to TRBJ2-7, with D tentatively TRBD2 (5 bases). The germline V gene encodes CDR1 ENHRY and CDR2 SYGVKD. This CDR3 comprises 15 residues. Trimming removed 6 bases from V and 0 bases from J, with 15 bases in between. The CDR3 DNA follows: TGTGCCATCAGCAAGACGAGCGGTTTCTCCTACGAGCAGTACTTC. Translated: CAISKTSGFSYEQYF.

In its sample, this clonotype was seen a few times. J is TRBJ2-5 and V is TRBV24-1; 9 positions match TRBD2. The CDR3 is 16 amino acids. Trimming removed 3 bases from V and 7 bases from J; junction bases left unmatched: 11. Germline V gives CDR1 KGHDR, CDR2 SFDVKD. CDR3 loop: CATSDRRASGMATQYF. The CDR3 coding sequence is TGTGCCACCAGTGATCGCCGGGCTAGCGGGATGGCGACCCAGTACTTC.

In this sample, this clonotype turned up many times. CDR3 sequence: CASSATNEKLFF. The CDR3 DNA reads as TGTGCCAGCAGTGCAACTAATGAAAAACTGTTTTTT. The chain combines TRBV9 with TRBJ1-4; D call uncertain. V dropped 5 bases and J dropped 0 bases, with 2 bases sitting between them. The germline gives CDR1 SGDLS, CDR2 YYNGEE. The CDR3 contains 12 residues.

This clonotype was picked up a small number of times. The J gene is TRBJ2-1, the V gene TRBV20-1, with D tentatively TRBD1 or TRBD2 (5 bases each). V dropped 6 bases and J dropped 0 bases, with 21 bases sitting between them. Germline CDR1 is DFQATT and CDR2 is SNEGSKA (reference sequence). The CDR3 extends over 17 amino acids. CDR3: CSADSQGRLSSYNEQFF. The CDR3 DNA sequence: TGCAGTGCCGATTCCCAGGGCAGACTAAGCTCCTACAATGAGCAGTTCTTC.

This clonotype was counted a few times. V gene TRBV19 combines with J gene TRBJ1-2; D is perhaps TRBD1 (6 bases). The CDR3 loop spans 15 amino acids. Germline V gives CDR1 LNHDA, CDR2 SQIVND (reference sequence). The ends were cut back, 0 bases at V and 3 bases at J, with 11 bases in the middle. CDR3 sequence reads: CASSIDGGGYYGYTF. The DNA for the CDR3 is TGTGCCAGTAGTATAGACGGCGGGGGCTACTATGGCTACACCTTC.

This clonotype was seen at least ten times. This chain uses TRBV15 with TRBJ2-7; tentatively, D is TRBD2 (6 bases). Germline V gene sequence: CDR1 LNHNV, CDR2 YYDKDF (reference sequence). The germline V and J ends were trimmed by 4 bases and 6 bases, with 19 bases remaining between them. The CDR3 spans 15 residues. Here the CDR3 DNA reads TGTGCCACCAGCACCGGTCGGGGGTCGGTATCCGAGCAGTACTTC. Encoded protein: CATSTGRGSVSEQYF.

The sample holds many counts of this clonotype. V gene TRBV6-1 combines with J gene TRBJ1-2, with D possibly being TRBD1 (5 bases). The germline V and J ends were trimmed by 2 bases and 4 bases, with 11 bases remaining between them. This CDR3 is built from 14 residues. Germline assignment: CDR1 MNHNS and CDR2 SASEGT. This CDR3 reads CASSESGRVYGYTF. The CDR3 DNA follows: TGTGCCAGCAGTGAAAGCGGCAGGGTCTATGGCTACACCTTC.

This clonotype was picked up many times. This chain uses TRBV6-6 with TRBJ2-7; perhaps D is TRBD1 or TRBD2 (5 bases each). The CDR3 is 12 residues long. The germline V gene has CDR1 MNHNY and CDR2 SVGAGI (reference sequence). Trimming stripped 0 bases from V and 7 bases from J, with 7 bases between. CDR3 bases: TGTGCCAGCAGTTACTCGGGGGATGAGCAGTACTTC. This encodes CASSYSGDEQYF.

The rearrangement links TRBV12-3 or TRBV12-4 to TRBJ1-5; D is undetermined. The V end was cut by 6 bases, the J end by 2 bases, with 17 bases between. The CDR3 runs to 16 residues. CDR3 in DNA: TGTGCCAGCAGATGGGGATCGGTTCAGGGCAATCAGCCCCAGCATTTT. Translated, it gives CASRWGSVQGNQPQHF.

The rearrangement links TRBV15 to TRBJ2-6; possibly TRBD2 for D (5 bases). Germline lookup yields CDR1 LNHNV and CDR2 YYDKDF (reference sequence). The CDR3 has 17 residues. Trimming stripped 0 bases from V and 3 bases from J, with 12 bases between. The CDR3 sequence: CATSRDPRGRGANVLTF. CDR3 coding DNA: TGTGCCACCAGCAGAGATCCCCGCGGGCGTGGGGCCAACGTCCTGACTTTC.

In its sample, this clonotype was seen many times. The chain links TRBV6-5 to TRBJ1-4; 9 nucleotides agree with TRBD1. The CDR3 extends over 15 amino acids. The J segment lost 8 bases and the V segment lost 6 bases, leaving 10 bases of the junction unmatched. Germline values: CDR1 MNHEY, CDR2 SVGAGI. The chain's CDR3 is CASSRDREMSEKLFF. The CDR3 bases are TGTGCCAGCAGCCGGGACAGGGAAATGTCGGAAAAACTGTTTTTT.

This clonotype was seen repeatedly, ten times or more. V is TRBV27 and J is TRBJ2-7; 13 nucleotides align to TRBD2. This CDR3 is 17 amino acids long. The ends lost 5 bases at V and 1 base at J; junction bases unmatched: 8. The germline gives CDR1 MNHEY, CDR2 SMNVEV (reference sequence). The CDR3 spells CASSPTLLAGGSYEQYF. Here the CDR3 DNA reads TGTGCCAGCAGTCCCACCCTACTAGCGGGAGGGTCCTACGAGCAGTACTTC.

This clonotype was observed many times. The V call is TRBV12-3 or TRBV12-4, the J call TRBJ2-6; possibly TRBD1 for D (6 bases). V was pared by 5 bases and J by 0 bases, with 14 bases between. This CDR3 contains 17 residues. CDR3 nucleotide sequence: TGTGCCAGCAGTACCGCGGACAGCAGCTCTGGGGCCAACGTCCTGACTTTC. It is translated as CASSTADSSSGANVLTF.

The sample holds many counts of this clonotype. The rearrangement uses TRBV18 and TRBJ1-5; 10 bases fit TRBD1. Unmatched junction bases numbered 7, after V lost 6 bases and J lost 5 bases. Germline values: CDR1 KGHSH, CDR2 LQKENI. The CDR3 is made up of 15 amino acids. The CDR3 DNA reads as TGTGCCAGCTCCCGGGACAGGGGACGGGATCAGCCCCAGCATTTT. Protein sequence: CASSRDRGRDQPQHF.

V is TRBV29-1 and J is TRBJ1-2; perhaps TRBD1 as D (6 bases). The CDR3 totals 12 residues. V was trimmed by 4 bases and J by 6 bases, leaving 12 bases between them. Per the germline V gene, CDR1 is SQVTM and CDR2 is ANQGSEA. The CDR3 reads CSVGQGRDGYTF. CDR3 nucleotides: TGCAGCGTTGGTCAGGGGCGGGATGGCTACACCTTC. Full variable domain (remainder filled in from reference TRBV29-1 and TRBJ1-2): SAVISQKPSRDICQRGTSLTIQCQVDSQVTMMFWYRQQPGQSLTLIATANQGSEATYESGFVIDKFPISRPNLTFSTLTVSNMSPEDSSIYLCSVGQGRDGYTFGSGTRLTVV.